This TCR beta chain was identified during a study of a mutant IDH1 vaccine in newly diagnosed glioma. General study results and limits: Pseudoprogression apparently lacked any relation to changes in top peripheral T cell clonotypes. Vaccine-induced immune responses were detected in about 93% of patients.

Time point described: week 11, during vaccination. What each vaccine dose contained was 300 ug of mutant IDH1 20-mer peptide, accompanied by topical imiquimod. The CDR3 spans 13 residues. The V end lost 6 bases, the J end lost 3 bases, and 12 bases lay between the germline ends. Looked up from germline, CDR1 is MDHEN and CDR2 is SYDVKM. Only in-frame clones appear in the TCRdb table, and some are missing; sequencing was by immunoSEQ multiplex PCR. Of some 120,000 clones listed, around 80% are singletons. In the case of this clone: Its antigen remains unidentified.

Sequences were derived from PBMCs, sampled from a glioma patient whose treatment included an IDH1 peptide vaccine. This sequence joins TRBV28 and TRBJ2-7; D perhaps matches TRBD2 (6 bases). This TCR derives from a man aged 35 to 55 with glioma. In nucleotides, the CDR3 is TGTGCCAGCAGGCTTGCGGAGGGCTACGAGCAGTACTTC. Protein product: CASRLAEGYEQYF.